This T cell receptor beta chain was sequenced for a study of beta chain features in type 1 diabetes. Study details: Age, gender, cell numbers and subset yield matched between patients and controls. Findings of the study overall: Within patients, naive, central memory and Treg TCRB repertoires seemed more similar than within healthy donors.

The CDR3 sequence is 16 residues long. The V end was cut by 8 bases, the J end by 0 bases, with 19 bases between. CDR1 MNHEY and CDR2 SMNVEV come from the germline V gene (reference sequence). This clone occurred a few times. Its antigen is as yet unknown. Without exception, sorted populations had purity beyond 98%. Expressed TCRB transcripts were sequenced because the isolated RNA had all been reverse transcribed beforehand. Clones were sequenced by immunoSEQ multiplex PCR, and TCRdb holds only the in-frame ones, with some missing. The table records some 240,000 clones, roughly a tenth of them present only once.

The TCR originated in a man between 18 and 35 years old in good health. Sequencing was performed on central memory CD4+ T cells from blood. J is TRBJ2-5 and V is TRBV27; D is uncertain. CDR3 sequence: CASHQIGSANQETQYF. DNA for the CDR3: TGTGCCAGCCACCAAATAGGAAGCGCAAACCAAGAGACCCAGTACTTC.